One sample yielded the 2 T cell receptor beta chains listed below, sequenced in a study of blood T cells in healthy people across ages. The second PCR ran about 6 to 12 cycles with a sample-barcoded 5' primer and J-beta primers. Each CDR3 protein is one row after TCRdb ran MiXCR on the 5' RACE reads. The profile shows some 640,000 distinct CDR3 sequences, around 45% of them singletons. Sequencing was carried out using blood. The source of these receptors is a woman aged 55-75 years in good health.

Only a few counts were recorded for this clonotype. The rearrangement joins TRBV9 to TRBJ2-3; D not resolved. The CDR3 has 15 amino acids. V dropped 2 bases and J dropped 5 bases, with 15 bases sitting between them. Germline CDR1 SGDLS, CDR2 YYNGEE. As DNA, the CDR3 is TGTGCCAGCAGCGTTTCTCCCAGCGTTGGAGATACGCAGTATTTT. Its translation is CASSVSPSVGDTQYF.

The J gene is TRBJ2-1, the V gene TRBV25-1, with 8 bases fitting TRBD1. The CDR3 extends over 13 amino acids. J was trimmed by 10 bases and V by 10 bases; bases with no gene match: 12. From germline, CDR1 is MGHDK and CDR2 SYGVNS. The CDR3 region has the DNA TGTGCCACCCAGGACAGGGTCCTTGGGGAGCAGTTCTTC. It encodes CATQDRVLGEQFF.